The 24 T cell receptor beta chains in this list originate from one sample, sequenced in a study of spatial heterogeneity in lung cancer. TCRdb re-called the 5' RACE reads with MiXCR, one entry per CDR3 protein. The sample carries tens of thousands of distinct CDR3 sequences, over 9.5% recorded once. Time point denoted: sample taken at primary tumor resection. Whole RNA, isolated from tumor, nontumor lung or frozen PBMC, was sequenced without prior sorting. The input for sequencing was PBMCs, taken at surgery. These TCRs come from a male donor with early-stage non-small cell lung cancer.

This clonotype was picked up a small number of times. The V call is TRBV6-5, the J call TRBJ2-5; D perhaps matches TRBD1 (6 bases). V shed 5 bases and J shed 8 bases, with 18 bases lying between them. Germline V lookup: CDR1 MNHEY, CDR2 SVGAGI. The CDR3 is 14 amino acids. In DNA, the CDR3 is TGTGCCAGCAGTCCCTCAGCCAGGGGAGCAACCCAGTACTTC. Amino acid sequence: CASSPSARGATQYF.

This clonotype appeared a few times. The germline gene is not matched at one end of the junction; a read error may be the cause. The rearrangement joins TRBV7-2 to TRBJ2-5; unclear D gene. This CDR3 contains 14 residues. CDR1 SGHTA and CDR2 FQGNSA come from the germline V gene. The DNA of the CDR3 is TGTGCCAGCAGCTTAGCCCAGGTCCAAGGGACCCAGTACTTC. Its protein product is CASSLAQVQGTQYF.

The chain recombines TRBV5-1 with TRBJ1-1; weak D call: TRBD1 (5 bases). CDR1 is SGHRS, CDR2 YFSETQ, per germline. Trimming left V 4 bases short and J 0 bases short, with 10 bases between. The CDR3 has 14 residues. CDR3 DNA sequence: TGCGCCAGCAGCCCCGGGACGCTGAACACTGAAGCTTTCTTT. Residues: CASSPGTLNTEAFF.

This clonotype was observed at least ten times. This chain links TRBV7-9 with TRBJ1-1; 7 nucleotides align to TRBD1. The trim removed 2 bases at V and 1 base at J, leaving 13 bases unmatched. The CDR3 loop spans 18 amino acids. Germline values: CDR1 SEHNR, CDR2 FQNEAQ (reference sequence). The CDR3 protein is CASSLPTLVGQRNTEAFF. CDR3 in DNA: TGTGCCAGCAGCTTACCAACGCTTGTGGGACAGAGGAACACTGAAGCTTTCTTT.

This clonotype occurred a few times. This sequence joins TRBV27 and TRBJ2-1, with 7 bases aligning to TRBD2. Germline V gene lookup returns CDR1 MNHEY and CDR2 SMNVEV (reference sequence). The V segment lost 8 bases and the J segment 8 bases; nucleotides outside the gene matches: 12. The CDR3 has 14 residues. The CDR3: CASSGWRETHEQFF. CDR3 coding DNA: TGTGCCAGCTCGGGGTGGCGGGAGACCCATGAGCAGTTCTTC.

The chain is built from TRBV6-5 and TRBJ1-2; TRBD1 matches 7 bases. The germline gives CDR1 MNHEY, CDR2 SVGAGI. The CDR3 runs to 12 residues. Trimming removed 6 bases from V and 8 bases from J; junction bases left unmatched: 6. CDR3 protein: CASRLTGSGYTF. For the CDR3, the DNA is TGTGCCAGCAGGCTGACAGGGAGCGGCTACACCTTC.

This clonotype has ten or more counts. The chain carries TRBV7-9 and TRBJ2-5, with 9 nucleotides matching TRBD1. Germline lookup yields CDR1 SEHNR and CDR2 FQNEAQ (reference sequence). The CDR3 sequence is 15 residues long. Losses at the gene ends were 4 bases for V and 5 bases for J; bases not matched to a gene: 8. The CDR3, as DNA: TGTGCCAGCAGCTCGACAGGGGGTCCGGGGGAGACCCAGTACTTC. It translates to CASSSTGGPGETQYF.

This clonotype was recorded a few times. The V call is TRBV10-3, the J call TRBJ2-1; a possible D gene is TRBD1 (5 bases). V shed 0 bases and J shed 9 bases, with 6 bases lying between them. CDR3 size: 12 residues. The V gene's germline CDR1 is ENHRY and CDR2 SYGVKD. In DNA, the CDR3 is TGTGCCATCAGTGAGTCAAGGGGTGAGCAGTTCTTC. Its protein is CAISESRGEQFF.

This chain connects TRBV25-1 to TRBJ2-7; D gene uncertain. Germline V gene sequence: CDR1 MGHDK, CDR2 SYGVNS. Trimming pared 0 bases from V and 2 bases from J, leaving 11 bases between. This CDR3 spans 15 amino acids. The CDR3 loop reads CASSEYASLTYEQYF. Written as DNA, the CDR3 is TGTGCCAGCAGTGAATATGCCTCTCTAACCTACGAGCAGTACTTC.

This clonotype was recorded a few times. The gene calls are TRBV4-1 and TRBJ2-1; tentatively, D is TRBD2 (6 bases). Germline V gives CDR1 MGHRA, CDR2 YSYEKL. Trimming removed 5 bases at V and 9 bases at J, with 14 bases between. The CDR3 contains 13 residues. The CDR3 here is CASSFAGPVEQFF. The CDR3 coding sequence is TGCGCCAGCAGCTTCGCGGGGCCTGTTGAGCAGTTCTTC.

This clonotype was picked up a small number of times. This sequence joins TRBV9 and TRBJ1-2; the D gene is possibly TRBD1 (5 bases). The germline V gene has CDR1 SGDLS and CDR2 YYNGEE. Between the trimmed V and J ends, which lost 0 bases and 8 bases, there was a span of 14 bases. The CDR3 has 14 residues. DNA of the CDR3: TGTGCCAGCAGCGTAGCTGGGCAGGGCTACGGCTACACCTTC. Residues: CASSVAGQGYGYTF.

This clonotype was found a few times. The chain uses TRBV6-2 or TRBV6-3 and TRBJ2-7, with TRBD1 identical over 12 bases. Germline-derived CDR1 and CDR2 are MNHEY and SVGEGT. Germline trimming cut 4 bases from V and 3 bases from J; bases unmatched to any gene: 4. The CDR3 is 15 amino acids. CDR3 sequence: CASSFRDRGLYEQYF. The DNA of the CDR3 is TGTGCCAGCAGTTTCAGGGACAGGGGGCTCTACGAGCAGTACTTC.

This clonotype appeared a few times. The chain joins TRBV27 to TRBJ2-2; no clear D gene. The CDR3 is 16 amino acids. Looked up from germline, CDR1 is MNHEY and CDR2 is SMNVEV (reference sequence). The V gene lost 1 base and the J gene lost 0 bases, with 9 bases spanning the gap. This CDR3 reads CASSLWSRANTGELFF. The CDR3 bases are TGTGCCAGCAGTTTATGGTCTAGGGCGAACACCGGGGAGCTGTTTTTT.

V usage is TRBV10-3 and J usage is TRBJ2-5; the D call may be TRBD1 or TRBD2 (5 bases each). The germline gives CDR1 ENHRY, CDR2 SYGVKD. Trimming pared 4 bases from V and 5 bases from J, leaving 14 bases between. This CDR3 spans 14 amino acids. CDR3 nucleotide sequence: TGTGCCATCAGTGGAGGGGCAGGTCCCGAGACCCAGTACTTC. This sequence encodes CAISGGAGPETQYF.

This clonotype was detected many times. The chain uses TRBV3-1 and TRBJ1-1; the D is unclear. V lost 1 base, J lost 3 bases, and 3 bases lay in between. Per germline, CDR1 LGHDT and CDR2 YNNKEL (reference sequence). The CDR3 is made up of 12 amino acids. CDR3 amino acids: CASSQGYTEAFF. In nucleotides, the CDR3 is TGTGCCAGCAGCCAAGGGTACACTGAAGCTTTCTTT.

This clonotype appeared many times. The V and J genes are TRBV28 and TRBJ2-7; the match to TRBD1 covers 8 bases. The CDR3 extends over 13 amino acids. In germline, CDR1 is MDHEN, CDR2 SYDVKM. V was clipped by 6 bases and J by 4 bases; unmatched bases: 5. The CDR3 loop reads CASSQGAPYEQYF. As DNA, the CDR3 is TGTGCCAGCAGCCAGGGGGCGCCGTACGAGCAGTACTTC.

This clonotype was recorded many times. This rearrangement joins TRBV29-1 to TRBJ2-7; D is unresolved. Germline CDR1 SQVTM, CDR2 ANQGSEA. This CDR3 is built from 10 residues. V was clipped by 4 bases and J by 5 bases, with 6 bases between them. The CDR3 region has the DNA TGCAGCGTTGTGTGGGACGAGCAGTACTTC. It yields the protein CSVVWDEQYF.

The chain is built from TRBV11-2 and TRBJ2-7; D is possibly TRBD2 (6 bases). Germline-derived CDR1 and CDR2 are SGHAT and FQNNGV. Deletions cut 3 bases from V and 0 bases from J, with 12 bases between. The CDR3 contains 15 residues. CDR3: CASSFLRDSSYEQYF. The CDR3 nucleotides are TGTGCCAGCAGCTTTCTCCGGGACTCCTCCTACGAGCAGTACTTC.

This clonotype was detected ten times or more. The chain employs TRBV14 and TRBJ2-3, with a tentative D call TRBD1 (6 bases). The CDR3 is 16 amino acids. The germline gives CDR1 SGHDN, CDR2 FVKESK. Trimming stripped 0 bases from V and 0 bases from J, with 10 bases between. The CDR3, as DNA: TGTGCCAGCAGCCAAGACCGGACAGCTAGCACAGATACGCAGTATTTT. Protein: CASSQDRTASTDTQYF.

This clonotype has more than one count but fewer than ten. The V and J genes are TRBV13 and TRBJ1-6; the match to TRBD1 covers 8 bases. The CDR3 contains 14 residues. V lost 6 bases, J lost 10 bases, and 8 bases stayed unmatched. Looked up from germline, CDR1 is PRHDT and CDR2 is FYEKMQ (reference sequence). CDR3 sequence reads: CASSHRTGQSPLHF. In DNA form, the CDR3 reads TGTGCCAGCAGTCACAGGACAGGGCAATCACCCCTCCACTTT.

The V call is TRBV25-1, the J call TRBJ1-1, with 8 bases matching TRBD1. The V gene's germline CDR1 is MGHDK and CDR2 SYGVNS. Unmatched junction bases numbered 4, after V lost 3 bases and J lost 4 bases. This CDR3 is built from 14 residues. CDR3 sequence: CASSDLQGGTEAFF. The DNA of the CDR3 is TGTGCCAGCAGTGATTTACAGGGGGGCACTGAAGCTTTCTTT.

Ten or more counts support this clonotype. Written as DNA, the CDR3 is TGTGCCAGCTCACCTTCAGAGGGAGGCAATGAGCAGTTCTTC. Its protein product is CASSPSEGGNEQFF. The V call is TRBV18, the J call TRBJ2-1; D may be TRBD2 (6 bases). The V and J ends lost 3 bases and 6 bases respectively, with 12 bases between them. Germline V gene sequence: CDR1 KGHSH, CDR2 LQKENI. The CDR3 length is 14 residues. Combining the CDR3 with reference TRBV18 and TRBJ2-1 gives the whole variable domain NAGVMQNPRHLVRRRGQEARLRCSPMKGHSHVYWYRQLPEEGLKFMVYLQKENIIDESGMPKERFSAEFPKEGPSILRIQQVVRGDSAAYFCASSPSEGGNEQFFGPGTRLTVL.

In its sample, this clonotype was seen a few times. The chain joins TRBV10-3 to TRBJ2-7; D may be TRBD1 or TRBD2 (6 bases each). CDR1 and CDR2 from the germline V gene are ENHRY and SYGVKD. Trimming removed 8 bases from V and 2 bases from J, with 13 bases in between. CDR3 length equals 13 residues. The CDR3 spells CAIGGTSAYEQYF. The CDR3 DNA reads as TGTGCCATCGGGGGGACATCTGCCTACGAGCAGTACTTC.

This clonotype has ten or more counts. The CDR3 DNA follows: TGTGCCAGCAGTTTACACGATCTCAGGTTCCAGCCCCAGCATTTT. Amino acids: CASSLHDLRFQPQHF. The chain links TRBV12-3 or TRBV12-4 to TRBJ1-5; D gene uncertain. V was pared by 2 bases and J by 7 bases, with 15 bases between. The CDR3 is 15 residues long.